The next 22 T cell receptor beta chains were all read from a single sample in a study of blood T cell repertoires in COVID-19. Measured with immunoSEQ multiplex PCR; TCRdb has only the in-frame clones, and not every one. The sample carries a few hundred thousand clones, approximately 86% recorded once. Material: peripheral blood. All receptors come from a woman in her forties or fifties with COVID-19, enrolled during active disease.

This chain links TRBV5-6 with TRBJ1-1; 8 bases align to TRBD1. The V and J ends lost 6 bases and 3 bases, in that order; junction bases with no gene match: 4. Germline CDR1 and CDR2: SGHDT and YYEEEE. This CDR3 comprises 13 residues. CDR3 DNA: TGTGCCAGCACTCCAGGGGGCTACACTGAAGCTTTCTTT. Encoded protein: CASTPGGYTEAFF.

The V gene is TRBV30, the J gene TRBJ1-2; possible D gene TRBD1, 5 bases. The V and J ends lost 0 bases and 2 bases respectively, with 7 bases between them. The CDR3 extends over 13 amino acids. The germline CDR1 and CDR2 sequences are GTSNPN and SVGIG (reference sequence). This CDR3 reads CAWSVQVNYGYTF. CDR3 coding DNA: TGTGCCTGGAGTGTACAGGTGAACTATGGCTACACCTTC.

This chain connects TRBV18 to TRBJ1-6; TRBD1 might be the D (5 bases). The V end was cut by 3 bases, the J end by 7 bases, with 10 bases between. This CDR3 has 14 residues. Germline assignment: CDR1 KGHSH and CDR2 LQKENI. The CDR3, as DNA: TGTGCCAGCTCACCCGGACAAATAAATTCACCCCTCCACTTT. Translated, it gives CASSPGQINSPLHF.

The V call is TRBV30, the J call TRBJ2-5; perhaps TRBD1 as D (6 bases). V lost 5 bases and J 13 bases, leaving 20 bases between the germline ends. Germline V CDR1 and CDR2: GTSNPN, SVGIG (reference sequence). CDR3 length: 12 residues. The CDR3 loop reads CAWDRRGMRPYF. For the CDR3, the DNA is TGTGCCTGGGACAGAAGGGGGATGAGGCCGTACTTC.

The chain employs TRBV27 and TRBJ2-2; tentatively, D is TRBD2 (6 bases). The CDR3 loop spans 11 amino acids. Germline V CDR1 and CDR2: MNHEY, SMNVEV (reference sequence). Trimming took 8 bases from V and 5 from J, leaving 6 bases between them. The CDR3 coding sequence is TGTGCCAGCGGGAGGACCGGGGAGCTGTTTTTT. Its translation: CASGRTGELFF.

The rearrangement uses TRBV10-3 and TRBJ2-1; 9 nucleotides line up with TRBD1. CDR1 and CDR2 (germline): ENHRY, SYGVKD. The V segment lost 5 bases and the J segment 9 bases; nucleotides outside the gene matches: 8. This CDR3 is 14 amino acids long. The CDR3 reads CAISFKQGAGEQFF. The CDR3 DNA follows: TGTGCCATCAGTTTTAAACAGGGGGCAGGTGAGCAGTTCTTC.

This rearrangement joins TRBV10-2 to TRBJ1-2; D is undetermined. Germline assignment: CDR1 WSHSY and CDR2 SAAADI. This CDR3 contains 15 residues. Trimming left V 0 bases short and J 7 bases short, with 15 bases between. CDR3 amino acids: CASSESPGGVAGYTF. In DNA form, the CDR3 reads TGCGCCAGCAGTGAGTCTCCGGGCGGGGTGGCTGGCTACACCTTC.

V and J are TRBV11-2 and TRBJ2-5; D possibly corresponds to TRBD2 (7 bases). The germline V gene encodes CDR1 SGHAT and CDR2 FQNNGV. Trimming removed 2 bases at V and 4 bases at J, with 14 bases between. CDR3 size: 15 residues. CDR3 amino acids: CASSLPRGAGETQYF. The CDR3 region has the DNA TGTGCCAGCAGCTTACCCCGGGGGGCCGGAGAGACCCAGTACTTC.

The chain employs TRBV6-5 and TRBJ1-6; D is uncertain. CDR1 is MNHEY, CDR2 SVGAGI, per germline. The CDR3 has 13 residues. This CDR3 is CVVSSSYNSPLHF. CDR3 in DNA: TGTGTCGTGTCCAGCTCCTATAATTCACCCCTCCACTTT.

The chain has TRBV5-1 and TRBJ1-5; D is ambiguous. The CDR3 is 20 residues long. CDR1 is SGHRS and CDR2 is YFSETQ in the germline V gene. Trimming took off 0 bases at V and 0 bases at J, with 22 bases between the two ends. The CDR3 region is CASSLGIGRQIFFSNQPQHF. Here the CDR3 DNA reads TGCGCCAGCAGCTTGGGTATCGGGAGACAAATATTTTTTAGCAATCAGCCCCAGCATTTT.

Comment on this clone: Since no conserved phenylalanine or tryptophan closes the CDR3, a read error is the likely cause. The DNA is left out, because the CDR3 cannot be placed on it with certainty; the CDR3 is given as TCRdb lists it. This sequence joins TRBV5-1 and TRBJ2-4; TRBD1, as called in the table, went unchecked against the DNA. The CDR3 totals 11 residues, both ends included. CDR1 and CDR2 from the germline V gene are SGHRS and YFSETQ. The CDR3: CASRPSGTPEV.

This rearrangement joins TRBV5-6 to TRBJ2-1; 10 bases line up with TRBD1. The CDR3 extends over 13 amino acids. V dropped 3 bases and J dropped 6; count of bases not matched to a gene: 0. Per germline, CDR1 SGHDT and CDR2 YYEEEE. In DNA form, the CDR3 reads TGTGCCAGCAGCTGGACAGGGGGCAATGAGCAGTTCTTC. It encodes CASSWTGGNEQFF.

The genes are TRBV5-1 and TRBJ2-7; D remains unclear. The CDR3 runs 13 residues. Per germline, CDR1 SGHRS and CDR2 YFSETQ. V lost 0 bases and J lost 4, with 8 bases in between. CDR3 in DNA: TGCGCCAGCAGCTTGGGTGAGAGGTACGAGCAGTACTTC. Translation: CASSLGERYEQYF.

The CDR3 spells CASSSARGQPQHF. The DNA of the CDR3 is TGTGCCAGCAGCTCCGCAAGGGGTCAGCCCCAGCATTTT. The rearrangement joins TRBV11-2 to TRBJ1-5, with a tentative D call TRBD1 (5 bases). The CDR3 is 13 residues long. Trimming cost V 4 bases and J 6 bases, with 10 bases left between them. The germline gives CDR1 SGHAT, CDR2 FQNNGV.

In DNA, the CDR3 is TGTGCCGTGGGGCAGGGTATTGGCGAGCAGTACTTC. The encoded protein is CAVGQGIGEQYF. The rearrangement uses TRBV19 and TRBJ2-7, with TRBD1 as a possible D gene (5 bases). There are 12 residues in the CDR3. Germline CDR1 LNHDA, CDR2 SQIVND (reference sequence). The V and J ends lost 11 bases and 6 bases respectively, with 17 bases between them.

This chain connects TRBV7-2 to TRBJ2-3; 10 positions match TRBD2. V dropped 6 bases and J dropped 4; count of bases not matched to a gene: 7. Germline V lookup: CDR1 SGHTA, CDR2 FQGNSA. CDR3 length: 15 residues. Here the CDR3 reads CASSLSGGSADTQYF. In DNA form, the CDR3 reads TGTGCCAGCAGTCTTAGCGGGGGGAGCGCAGATACGCAGTATTTT.

CDR3 region: CASREATYQPQHF. CDR3 DNA sequence: TGTGCCAGCAGGGAGGCTACCTATCAGCCCCAGCATTTT. The rearrangement joins TRBV6-5 to TRBJ1-5; D is undetermined. The V end was cut by 6 bases, the J end by 5 bases, with 11 bases between. Germline V gene lookup returns CDR1 MNHEY and CDR2 SVGAGI. The CDR3 covers 13 residues.

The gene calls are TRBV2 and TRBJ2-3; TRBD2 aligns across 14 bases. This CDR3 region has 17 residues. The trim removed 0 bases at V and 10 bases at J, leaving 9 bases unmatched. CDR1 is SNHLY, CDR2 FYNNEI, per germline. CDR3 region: CASSEARLAGGSVSQYF. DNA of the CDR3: TGTGCCAGCAGTGAAGCGCGACTAGCGGGGGGGTCGGTATCGCAGTATTTT.

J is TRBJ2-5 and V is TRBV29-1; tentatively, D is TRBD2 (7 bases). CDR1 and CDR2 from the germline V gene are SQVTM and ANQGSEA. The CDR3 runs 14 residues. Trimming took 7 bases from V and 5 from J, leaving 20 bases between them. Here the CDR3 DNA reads TGCAGCGGTCGTGAAGGGAGGGGGAGGGAGACCCAGTACTTC. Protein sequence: CSGREGRGRETQYF.

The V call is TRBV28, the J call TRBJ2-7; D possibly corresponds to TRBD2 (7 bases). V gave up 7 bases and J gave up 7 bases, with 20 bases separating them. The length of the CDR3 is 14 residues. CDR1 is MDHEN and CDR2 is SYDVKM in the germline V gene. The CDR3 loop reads CASIPSGGLGEQYV. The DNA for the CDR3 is TGTGCCAGCATCCCCTCGGGGGGCCTCGGGGAGCAGTACGTC.

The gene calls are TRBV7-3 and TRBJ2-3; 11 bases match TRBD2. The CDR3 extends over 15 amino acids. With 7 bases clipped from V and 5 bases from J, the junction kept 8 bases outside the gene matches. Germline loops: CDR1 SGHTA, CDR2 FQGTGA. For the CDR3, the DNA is TGTGCCAGCAACCCTAGCGGGGGGCCCGGAGATACGCAGTATTTT. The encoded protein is CASNPSGGPGDTQYF.

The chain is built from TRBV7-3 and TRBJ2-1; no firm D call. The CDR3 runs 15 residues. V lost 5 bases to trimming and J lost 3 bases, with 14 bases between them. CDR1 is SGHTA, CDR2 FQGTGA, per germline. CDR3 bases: TGTGCCAGCAGCCGAGACACCGGCCGCTACAATGAGCAGTTCTTC. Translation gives CASSRDTGRYNEQFF. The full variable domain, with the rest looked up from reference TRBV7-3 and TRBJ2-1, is GAGVSQTPSNKVTEKGKYVELRCDPISGHTALYWYRQSLGQGPEFLIYFQGTGAADDSGLPNDRFFAVRPEGSVSTLKIQRTERGDSAVYLCASSRDTGRYNEQFFGPGTRLTVL.